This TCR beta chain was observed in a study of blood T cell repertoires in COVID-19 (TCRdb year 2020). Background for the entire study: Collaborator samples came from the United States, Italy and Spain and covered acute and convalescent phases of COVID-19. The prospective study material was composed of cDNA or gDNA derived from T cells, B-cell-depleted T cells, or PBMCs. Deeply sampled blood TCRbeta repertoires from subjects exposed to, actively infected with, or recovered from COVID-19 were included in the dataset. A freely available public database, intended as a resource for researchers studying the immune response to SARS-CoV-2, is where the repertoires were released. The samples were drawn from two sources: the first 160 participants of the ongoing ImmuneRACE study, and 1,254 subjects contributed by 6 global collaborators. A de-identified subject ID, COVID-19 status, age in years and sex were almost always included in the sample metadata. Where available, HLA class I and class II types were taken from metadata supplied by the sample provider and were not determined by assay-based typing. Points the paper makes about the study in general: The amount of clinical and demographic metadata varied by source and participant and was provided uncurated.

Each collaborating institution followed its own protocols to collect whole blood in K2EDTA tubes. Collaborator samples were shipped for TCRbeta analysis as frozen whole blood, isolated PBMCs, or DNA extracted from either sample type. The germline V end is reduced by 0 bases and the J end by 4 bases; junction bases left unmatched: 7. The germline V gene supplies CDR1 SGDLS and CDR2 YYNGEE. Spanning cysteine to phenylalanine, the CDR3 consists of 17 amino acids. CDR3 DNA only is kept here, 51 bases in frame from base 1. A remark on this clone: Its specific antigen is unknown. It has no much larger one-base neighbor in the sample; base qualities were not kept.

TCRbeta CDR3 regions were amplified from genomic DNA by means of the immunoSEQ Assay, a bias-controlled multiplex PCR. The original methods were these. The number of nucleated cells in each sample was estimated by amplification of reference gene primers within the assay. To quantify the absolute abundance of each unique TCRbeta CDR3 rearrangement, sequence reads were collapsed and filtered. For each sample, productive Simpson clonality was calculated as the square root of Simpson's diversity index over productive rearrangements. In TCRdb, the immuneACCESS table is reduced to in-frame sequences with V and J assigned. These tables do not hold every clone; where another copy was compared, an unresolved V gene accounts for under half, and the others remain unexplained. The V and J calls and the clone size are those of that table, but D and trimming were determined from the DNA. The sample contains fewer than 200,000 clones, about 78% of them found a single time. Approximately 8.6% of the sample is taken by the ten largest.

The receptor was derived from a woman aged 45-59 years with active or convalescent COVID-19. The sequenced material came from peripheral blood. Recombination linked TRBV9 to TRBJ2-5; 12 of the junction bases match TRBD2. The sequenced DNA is TGTGCCAGCAGCGTAGGCGCTAGCGGGGGGGCAGGAGAGACCCAGTACTTC. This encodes CASSVGASGGAGETQYF.